The TCR beta chain under discussion was sequenced for a study of shared clonotypes between healthy human individuals. Regarding this clone: The antigen remains unidentified.

Overall study findings and caveats: Investigators expected sequencing depth to affect clonotype sharing among donors.

Assay: immunoSEQ multiplex PCR; the TCRdb copy retains only in-frame clones and omits some. Here the sample spans about half a million clones, 70% to 80% being singletons. This sequence was found in a woman aged 40 to 49 in good health. Some clones in this sample may be carry-over from other donors' samples. The source material was PBMCs.

CDR3 amino acids: CASSVTRDTEAFF. CDR3 nucleotides: TGTGCCAGCAGCGTAACCCGGGACACTGAAGCTTTCTTT. This chain connects TRBV9 to TRBJ1-1; no clear D. Germline V lookup: CDR1 SGDLS, CDR2 YYNGEE. V was cut by 1 base and J by 3 bases, with 7 bases left in between. The CDR3 spans 13 residues.